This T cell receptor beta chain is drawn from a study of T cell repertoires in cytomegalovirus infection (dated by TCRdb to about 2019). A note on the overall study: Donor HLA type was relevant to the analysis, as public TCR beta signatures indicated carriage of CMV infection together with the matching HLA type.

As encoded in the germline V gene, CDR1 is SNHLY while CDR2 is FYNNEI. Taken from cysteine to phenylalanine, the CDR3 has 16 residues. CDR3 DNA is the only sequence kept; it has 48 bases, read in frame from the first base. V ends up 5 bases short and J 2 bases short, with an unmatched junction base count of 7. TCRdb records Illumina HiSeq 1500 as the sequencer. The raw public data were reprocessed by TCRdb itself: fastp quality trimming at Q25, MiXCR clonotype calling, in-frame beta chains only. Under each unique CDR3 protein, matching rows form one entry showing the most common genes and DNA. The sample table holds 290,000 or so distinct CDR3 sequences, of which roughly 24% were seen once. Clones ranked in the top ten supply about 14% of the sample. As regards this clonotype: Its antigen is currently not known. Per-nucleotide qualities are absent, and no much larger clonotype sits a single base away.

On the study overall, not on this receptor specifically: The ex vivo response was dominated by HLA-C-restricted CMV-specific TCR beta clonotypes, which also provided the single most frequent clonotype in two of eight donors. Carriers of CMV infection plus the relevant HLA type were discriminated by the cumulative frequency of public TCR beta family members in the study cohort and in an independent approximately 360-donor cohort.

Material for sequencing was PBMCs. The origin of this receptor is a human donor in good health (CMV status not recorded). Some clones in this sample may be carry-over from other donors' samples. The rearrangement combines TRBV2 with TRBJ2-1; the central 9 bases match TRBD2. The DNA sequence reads TGTGCCAGCAGTTGGGATAGCGGGAGAACCTACAATGAGCAGTTCTTC. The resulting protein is CASSWDSGRTYNEQFF.